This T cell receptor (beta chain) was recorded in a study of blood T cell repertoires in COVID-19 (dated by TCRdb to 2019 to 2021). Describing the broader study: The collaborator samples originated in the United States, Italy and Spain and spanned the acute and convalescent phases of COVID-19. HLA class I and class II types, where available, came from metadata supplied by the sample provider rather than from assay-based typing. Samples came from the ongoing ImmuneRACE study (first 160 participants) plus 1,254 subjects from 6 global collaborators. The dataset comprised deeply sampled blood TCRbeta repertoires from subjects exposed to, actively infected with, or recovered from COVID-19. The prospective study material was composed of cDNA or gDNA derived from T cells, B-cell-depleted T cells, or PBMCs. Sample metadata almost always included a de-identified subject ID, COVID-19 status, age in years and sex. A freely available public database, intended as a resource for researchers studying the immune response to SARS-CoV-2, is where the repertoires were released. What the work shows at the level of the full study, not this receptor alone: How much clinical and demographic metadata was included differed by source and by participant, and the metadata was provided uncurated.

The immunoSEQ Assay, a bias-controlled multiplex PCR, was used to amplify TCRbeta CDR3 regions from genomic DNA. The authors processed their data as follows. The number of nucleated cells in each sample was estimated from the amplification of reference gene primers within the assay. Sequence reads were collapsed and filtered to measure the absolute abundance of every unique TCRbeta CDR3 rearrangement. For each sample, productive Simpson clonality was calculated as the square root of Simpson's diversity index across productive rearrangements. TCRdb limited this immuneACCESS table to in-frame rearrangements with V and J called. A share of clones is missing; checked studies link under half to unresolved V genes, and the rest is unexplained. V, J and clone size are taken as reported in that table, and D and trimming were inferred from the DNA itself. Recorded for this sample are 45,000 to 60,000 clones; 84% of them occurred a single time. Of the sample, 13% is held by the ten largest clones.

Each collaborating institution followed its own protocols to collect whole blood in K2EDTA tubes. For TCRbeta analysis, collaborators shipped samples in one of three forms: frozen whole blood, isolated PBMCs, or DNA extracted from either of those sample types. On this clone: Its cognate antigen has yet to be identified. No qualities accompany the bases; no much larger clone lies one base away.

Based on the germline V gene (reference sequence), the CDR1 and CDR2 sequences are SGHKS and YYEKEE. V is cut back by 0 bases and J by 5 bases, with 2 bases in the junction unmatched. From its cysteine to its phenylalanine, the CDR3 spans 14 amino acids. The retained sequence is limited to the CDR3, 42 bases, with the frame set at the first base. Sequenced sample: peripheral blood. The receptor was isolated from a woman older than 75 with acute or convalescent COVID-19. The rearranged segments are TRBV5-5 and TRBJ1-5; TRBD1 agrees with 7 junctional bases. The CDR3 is CASSLEGADQPQHF. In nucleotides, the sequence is TGTGCCAGCAGCTTGGAGGGGGCAGATCAGCCCCAGCATTTT.